This TCR beta chain is from a study of metastatic and nonmetastatic thyroid tumors. The wider study: The authors compared repertoires across blood and tumor or nodule tissue from malignant and benign thyroid patients.

In this sample, this clone turned up many times. Prior to thyroid surgery, none of the patients had received any treatment. Using MiXCR, TCRdb re-called clones from the PCR reads. The sample lists approximately 40,000 clones; roughly an eighth were seen once. With 2 bases removed from V and 1 base from J, the gap between germline ends came to 26 bases. From germline, CDR1 is MNHNY and CDR2 SVGAGI (reference sequence). This CDR3 region has 20 residues. The chain recombines TRBV6-6 with TRBJ1-1; D gene uncertain. The sample taken for sequencing was blood. The sequence derives from a female donor with papillary thyroid cancer or a benign thyroid nodule (not recorded which). Some clones in this sample may be carry-over from other donors' samples. The CDR3 DNA follows: TGTGCCAGCAGTTACCTCTTTTACGGGAGAGGCTTAGAGGGGAACACTGAAGCTTTCTTT. Translation gives CASSYLFYGRGLEGNTEAFF.